The 12 T cell receptor beta chains below were found in one sample sequenced in a study of T cells in Graves' hyperthyroidism and ophthalmopathy. Regions amplified from RNA transcripts were the TCR beta CDR3 regions. During a first-round RT-PCR of the TCR CDR3, the HTBI primer set was used. Using its own MiXCR run on the multiplex PCR reads, TCRdb lists one record per CDR3 protein. Of around 610,000 distinct CDR3 sequences listed, approximately 14% were seen once; the top ten hold about 4%. Sequenced input: blood. The receptor source for this set is a woman aged 40 to 55 with Graves' ophthalmopathy.

This clonotype was detected many times. The chain carries TRBV12-3 or TRBV12-4 and TRBJ1-4; 10 bases agree with TRBD1. V was pared by 6 bases and J by 8 bases, with 6 bases of the junction left unmatched. The CDR3 is 14 amino acids. CDR3 loop: CASSHPGQGEKLFF. CDR3 in DNA: TGTGCCAGCAGCCATCCGGGACAGGGGGAAAAACTGTTTTTT.

This chain joins TRBV20-1 and TRBJ2-7, with 8 bases matching TRBD1. The V gene end was trimmed by 6 bases and the J gene end by 2 bases; junction bases not matched to a gene: 9. Germline V gives CDR1 DFQATT, CDR2 SNEGSKA (reference sequence). This CDR3 is 14 amino acids long. This chain's CDR3 is CSALDRGRPYEQYF. As DNA, the CDR3 is TGCAGTGCGCTAGACAGGGGAAGACCCTACGAGCAGTACTTC.

This clonotype occurred many times. The chain recombines TRBV7-2 with TRBJ1-1; D possibly corresponds to TRBD1 (5 bases). Per germline, CDR1 SGHTA and CDR2 FQGNSA. This CDR3 region has 15 residues. The V and J ends lost 0 bases and 2 bases respectively, with 10 bases between them. The CDR3 loop is CASSLAGAGNTEAFF. Written as DNA, the CDR3 is TGTGCCAGCAGCTTAGCAGGGGCAGGAAACACTGAAGCTTTCTTT.

This clonotype was seen many times. The V and J genes are TRBV27 and TRBJ2-5, with unresolved D. Germline V gene sequence: CDR1 MNHEY, CDR2 SMNVEV (reference sequence). Trimming pared 0 bases from V and 1 base from J, leaving 6 bases between. The CDR3 is 14 residues long. CDR3 residues: CASSLSLRQETQYF. As DNA, the CDR3 is TGTGCCAGCAGTTTATCCCTTCGCCAAGAGACCCAGTACTTC.

This clonotype has at least ten counts. The chain is built from TRBV4-1 and TRBJ2-5; D remains unclear. Germline-derived CDR1 and CDR2 are MGHRA and YSYEKL. V lost 2 bases, J lost 2 bases, and 6 bases lay in between. The CDR3 covers 13 residues. CDR3: CASSQLSQETQYF. The CDR3 DNA reads TGCGCCAGCAGCCAACTATCTCAAGAGACCCAGTACTTC.

This chain uses TRBV6-1 with TRBJ2-5, with D maybe TRBD2 (6 bases). Trimming took 3 bases from V and 6 from J, leaving 14 bases between them. The CDR3 runs 14 residues. Germline CDR1 reads MNHNS; CDR2 reads SASEGT. The CDR3, as DNA: TGTGCCAGCAGTGATGACCCGGCGGGGAAGACCCAGTACTTC. Protein product: CASSDDPAGKTQYF.

Many counts were recorded for this clonotype. The chain combines TRBV6-1 with TRBJ2-7, with D possibly being TRBD2 (6 bases). The CDR3 spans 13 residues. From germline, CDR1 is MNHNS and CDR2 SASEGT. V was cut by 8 bases and J by 3 bases, with 14 bases left in between. This CDR3 reads CASARDPYYEQYF. CDR3 DNA: TGTGCCAGCGCGCGGGACCCGTACTACGAGCAGTACTTC.

This clonotype has ten or more counts. The chain combines TRBV4-1 with TRBJ1-1, with D unclear. Germline CDR1 MGHRA, CDR2 YSYEKL. The length of the CDR3 is 14 residues. Trimming took 1 base from V and 7 from J, leaving 13 bases between them. The CDR3, as DNA: TGCGCCAGCAGCCAAGCTCCCACGTTCCTTGAAGCTTTCTTT. Translated, it gives CASSQAPTFLEAFF.

This clonotype appeared many times. V usage is TRBV29-1 and J usage is TRBJ1-1; possible D gene TRBD1, 5 bases. With 6 bases removed from V and 0 bases from J, the gap between germline ends came to 14 bases. Germline-derived CDR1 and CDR2 are SQVTM and ANQGSEA. The CDR3 extends over 14 amino acids. CDR3 protein: CSVAGTNMNTEAFF. The CDR3 DNA reads TGCAGCGTAGCCGGGACCAATATGAACACTGAAGCTTTCTTT.

This clonotype was counted ten times or more. This chain connects TRBV11-1 to TRBJ2-1; D is perhaps TRBD2 (6 bases). Germline loops: CDR1 SGHAT, CDR2 FQDESV (reference sequence). The CDR3 totals 12 residues. V lost 1 base and J lost 8, with 6 bases in between. DNA for the CDR3: TGTGCCAGCAGCTTAGGCGGGGATGAGCAGTTCTTC. This gives the protein CASSLGGDEQFF.

The rearrangement uses TRBV6-2 or TRBV6-3 and TRBJ2-5; possible D gene TRBD2, 6 bases. Germline lookup yields CDR1 MNHEY and CDR2 SVGEGT. The CDR3 is 14 residues long. Trimming left V 6 bases short and J 1 base short, with 12 bases between. As DNA, the CDR3 is TGTGCCAGCAGCCCGGCGGGGATCCAAGAGACCCAGTACTTC. The encoded protein is CASSPAGIQETQYF.

The rearrangement joins TRBV29-1 to TRBJ2-7; D unresolved. In germline, CDR1 is SQVTM, CDR2 ANQGSEA. The CDR3 runs 11 residues. Trimming removed 6 bases at V and 3 bases at J, with 9 bases between. The DNA of the CDR3 is TGCAGCGTAAGGAATTTCTACGAGCAGTACTTC. Its protein product is CSVRNFYEQYF.